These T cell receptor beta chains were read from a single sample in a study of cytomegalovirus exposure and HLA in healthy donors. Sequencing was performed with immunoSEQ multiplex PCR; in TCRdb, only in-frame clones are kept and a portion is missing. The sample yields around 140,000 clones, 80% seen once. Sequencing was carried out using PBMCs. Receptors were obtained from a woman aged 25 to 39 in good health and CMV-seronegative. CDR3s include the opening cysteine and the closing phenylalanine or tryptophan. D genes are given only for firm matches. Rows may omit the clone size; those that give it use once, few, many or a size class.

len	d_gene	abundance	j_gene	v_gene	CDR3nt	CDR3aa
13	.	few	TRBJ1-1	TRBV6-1	TGTGCCAGCAGTGTTTCACAGAACACTGAAGCTTTCTTT	CASSVSQNTEAFF
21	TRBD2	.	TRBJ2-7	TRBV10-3	TGTGCCATCAGTGAGTCGGTTCTCCTAAGTCAGCGGGGCCGCAGCTCCTACGAGCAGTACTTC	CAISESVLLSQRGRSSYEQYF
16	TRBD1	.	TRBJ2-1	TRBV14	TGTGCCAGCAGCCACAGCCGGGACAGGGGGTACAATGAGCAGTTCTTC	CASSHSRDRGYNEQFF
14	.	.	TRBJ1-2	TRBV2	TGTGCCAGCAGATCCGCGACAGCTAACTATGGCTACACCTTC	CASRSATANYGYTF
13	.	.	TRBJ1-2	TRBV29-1	TGCAGCGTTGAAGACCCACAGGGCGATGGCTACACCTTC	CSVEDPQGDGYTF
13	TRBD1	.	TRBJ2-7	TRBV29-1	TGCAGCGTTGCAGGACAGGGTATCTACGAGCAGTACTTC	CSVAGQGIYEQYF
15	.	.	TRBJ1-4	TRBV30	TGTGCCTGCGACCAAAGGAGCCCGAGGGGGGAAAAACTGTTTTTT	CACDQRSPRGEKLFF
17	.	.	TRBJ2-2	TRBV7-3	TGTGCCAGCAGCTTAGGTCGCGGCAGGGTGGGCACCGGGGAGCTGTTTTTT	CASSLGRGRVGTGELFF
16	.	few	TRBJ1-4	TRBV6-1	TGTGCCAGCAGTGAAGCGCCAGGGCCCGCTAATGAAAAACTGTTTTTT	CASSEAPGPANEKLFF
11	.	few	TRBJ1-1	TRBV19	TGTGCCAGTAGTATAGGGAGAGAAGCTTTCTTT	CASSIGREAFF
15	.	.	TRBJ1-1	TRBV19	TGTGCCAGGAGCCCCACGAGGGAAGAGACGACTGAAGCTTTCTTT	CARSPTREETTEAFF
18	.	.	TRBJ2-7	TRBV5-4	TGTGCCAGCAGCTTGGCCTATAGTAGCGGAGGAAGCTCCTACGAGCAGTACTTC	CASSLAYSSGGSSYEQYF
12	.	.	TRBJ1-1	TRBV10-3	TGTGCCATCAGTGATACTGGCACTGAAGCTTTCTTT	CAISDTGTEAFF
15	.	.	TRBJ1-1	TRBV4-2	TGTGCCAGCAGCCAAGCTAGGAACACCCCTGGGAGAGCTTTCTTT	CASSQARNTPGRAFF
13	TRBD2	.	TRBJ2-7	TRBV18	TGTGCCAGCTCACCAAGCGGGACCTACGAGCAGTACTTC	CASSPSGTYEQYF
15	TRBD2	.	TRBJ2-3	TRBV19	TGTGCCAGTAGTATCCGGACTAGAGGCACAGATACGCAGTATTTT	CASSIRTRGTDTQYF
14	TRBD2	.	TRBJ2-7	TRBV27	TGTGCCAGCAGTCTAGCGGGAGGGCCTTACGAGCAGTACTTC	CASSLAGGPYEQYF
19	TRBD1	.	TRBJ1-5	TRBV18	TGTGCCAGCTCACCGCAATCCGGGACAGGGTCTTATAGCAATCAGCCCCAGCATTTT	CASSPQSGTGSYSNQPQHF
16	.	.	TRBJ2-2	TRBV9	TGTGCCAGCAGCCCCGACCGGGATATAATCACCGGGGAGCTGTTTTTT	CASSPDRDIITGELFF
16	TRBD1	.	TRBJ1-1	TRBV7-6	TGTGCCAGCAGCAAATACAGGGGGCGTTTTGACACTGAAGCTTTCTTT	CASSKYRGRFDTEAFF
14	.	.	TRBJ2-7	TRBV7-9	TGTTCCAGCAGCCCCCGACTCGATTCCTACGAGCAGTACTTC	CSSSPRLDSYEQYF
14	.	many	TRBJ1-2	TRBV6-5	TGTGCCAGCAGTCCCCTGACCGGGCAGGGTGGCTACACCTTC	CASSPLTGQGGYTF
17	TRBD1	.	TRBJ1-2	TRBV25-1	TGTGCCAGCACGGGGGCAGGTAGACAGGGGGAATTCTTTGGCTACACCTTC	CASTGAGRQGEFFGYTF
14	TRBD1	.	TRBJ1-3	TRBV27	TGTGCCAGCAGGCAGGACAGGGTCGCAGCCACCATATATTTT	CASRQDRVAATIYF
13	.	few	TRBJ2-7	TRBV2	TGTGCCACCCGACTAGTTCCCTCGGGGGAGCAGTACTTC	CATRLVPSGEQYF
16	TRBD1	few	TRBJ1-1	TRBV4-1	TGCGCCAGCAGCCAGGGACAGGAGATCAGGACCACTGAAGCTTTCTTT	CASSQGQEIRTTEAFF
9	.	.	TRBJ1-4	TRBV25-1	TGTGCCACCCCGGAAAAACTGTTTTTT	CATPEKLFF
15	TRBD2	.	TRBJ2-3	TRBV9	TGTGCCAGCTCCGACGGAGCGGGGGCCACAGATACGCAGTATTTT	CASSDGAGATDTQYF
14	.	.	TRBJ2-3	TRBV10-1	TGCGCCAGCAGGCTAGCGAGAGAGACAGATACGCAGTATTTT	CASRLARETDTQYF
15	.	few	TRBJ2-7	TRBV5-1	TGCGCCAGCAGCTGGCGACAGGCAATCCTCTACGAGCAGTACTTC	CASSWRQAILYEQYF
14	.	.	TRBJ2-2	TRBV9	TGTGCCAGCAGCATAGACAGAAACACCGGGGAGCTGTTTTTT	CASSIDRNTGELFF
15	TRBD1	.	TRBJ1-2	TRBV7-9	TGTGCCAGCAGCTTCGCTTTGACAGGGCCCTATGGCTACACCTTC	CASSFALTGPYGYTF
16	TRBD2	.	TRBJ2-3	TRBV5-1	TGCGCCAGCAGCTTCAGTGAGACTAGCTTCCCAGATACGCAGTATTTT	CASSFSETSFPDTQYF
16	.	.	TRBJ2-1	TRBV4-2	TGTGCCAGCAGCCAAGATATCCGAGGCGGCTACAATGAGCAGTTCTTC	CASSQDIRGGYNEQFF
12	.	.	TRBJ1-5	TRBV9	TGTGCCAGCAGCGTAGCGGGGGGGCCCCAGCATTTT	CASSVAGGPQHF
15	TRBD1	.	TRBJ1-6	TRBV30	TGTGCCTGGGCAGGACAGGGGGCTGGGAATTCACCCCTCCACTTT	CAWAGQGAGNSPLHF
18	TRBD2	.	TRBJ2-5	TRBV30	TGTGCCTGGAGCTCAAACCCCCCTTTAGCGGGGGTACAAGAGACCCAGTACTTC	CAWSSNPPLAGVQETQYF
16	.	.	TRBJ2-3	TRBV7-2	TGTGCCAGCAGCTTAGGTCCCGCAGGGAGCACAGATACGCAGTATTTT	CASSLGPAGSTDTQYF
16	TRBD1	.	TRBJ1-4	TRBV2	TGTGCCAGCAGGAGACAGGGGGCGGCAACTAATGAAAAACTGTTTTTT	CASRRQGAATNEKLFF
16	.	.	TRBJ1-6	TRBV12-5	TGTGCTAGTGGTTTGGTGGCGGGAAACTATAATTCACCCCTCCACTTT	CASGLVAGNYNSPLHF
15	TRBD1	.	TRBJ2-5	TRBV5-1	TGCGCCAGCAGCCCGGGACAGATGAACCAAGAGACCCAGTACTTC	CASSPGQMNQETQYF
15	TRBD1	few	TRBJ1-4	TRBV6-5	TGTGCCAGCAGTTACTTGGGACAGGGGCCTGAGCTTCTGTTTTTT	CASSYLGQGPELLFF
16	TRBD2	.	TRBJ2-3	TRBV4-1	TGCGCCAGCAGCCAAAGCCCGGGACTAGCGGAAGATACGCAGTATTTT	CASSQSPGLAEDTQYF
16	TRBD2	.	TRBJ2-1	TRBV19	TGTGCCAGTAGTCTCTCGTTCCGACTAGCGGGAAATGAGCAGTTCTTC	CASSLSFRLAGNEQFF
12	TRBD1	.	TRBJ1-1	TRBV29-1	TGCAGCGTGGGACAGGGGACGACTGAAGCTTTCTTT	CSVGQGTTEAFF
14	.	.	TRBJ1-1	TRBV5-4	TGTGCCAGCAGCTTGCGGGGGGTTCACACTGAAGCTCTCTTT	CASSLRGVHTEALF